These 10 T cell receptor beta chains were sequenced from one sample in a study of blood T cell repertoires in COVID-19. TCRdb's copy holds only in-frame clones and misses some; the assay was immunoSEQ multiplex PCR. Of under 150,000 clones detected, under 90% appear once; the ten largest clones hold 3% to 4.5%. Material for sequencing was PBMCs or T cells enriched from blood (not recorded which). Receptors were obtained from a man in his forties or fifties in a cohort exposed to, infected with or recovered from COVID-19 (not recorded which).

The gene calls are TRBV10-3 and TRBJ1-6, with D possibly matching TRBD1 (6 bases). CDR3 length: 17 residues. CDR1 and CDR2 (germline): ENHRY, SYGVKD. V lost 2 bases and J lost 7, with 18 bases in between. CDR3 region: CAISETEDSAINSPLHF. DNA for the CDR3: TGTGCCATCAGTGAGACAGAGGACAGCGCAATCAATTCACCCCTCCACTTT.

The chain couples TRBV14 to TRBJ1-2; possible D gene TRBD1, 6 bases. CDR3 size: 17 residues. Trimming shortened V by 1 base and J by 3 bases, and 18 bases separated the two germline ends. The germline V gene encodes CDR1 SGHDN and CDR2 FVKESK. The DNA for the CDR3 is TGTGCCAGCAGCCAAGGGGTTTACGGGGAGGGGGACTATGGCTACACCTTC. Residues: CASSQGVYGEGDYGYTF.

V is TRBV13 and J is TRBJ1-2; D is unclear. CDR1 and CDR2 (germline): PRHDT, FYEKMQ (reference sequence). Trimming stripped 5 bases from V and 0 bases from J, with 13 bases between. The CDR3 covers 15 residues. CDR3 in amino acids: CASSTPSTPNYGYTF. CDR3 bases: TGTGCCAGCAGCACGCCATCGACACCTAACTATGGCTACACCTTC.

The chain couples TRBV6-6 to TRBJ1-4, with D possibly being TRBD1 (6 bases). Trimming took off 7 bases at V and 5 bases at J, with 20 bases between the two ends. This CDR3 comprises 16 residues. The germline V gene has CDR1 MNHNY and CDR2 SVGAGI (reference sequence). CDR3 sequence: CASILEPGQPNEKLFF. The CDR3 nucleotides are TGTGCCAGCATATTGGAACCCGGACAGCCAAATGAAAAACTGTTTTTT.

The CDR3 nucleotides read TGCAGCGTTGAGGCCCGTAACACTGAAGCTTTCTTT. Translation gives CSVEARNTEAFF. The J gene is TRBJ1-1, the V gene TRBV29-1; the D is unclear. The CDR3 is 12 residues long. Deletions cut 3 bases from V and 2 bases from J, with 7 bases between. Germline CDR1 is SQVTM and CDR2 is ANQGSEA.

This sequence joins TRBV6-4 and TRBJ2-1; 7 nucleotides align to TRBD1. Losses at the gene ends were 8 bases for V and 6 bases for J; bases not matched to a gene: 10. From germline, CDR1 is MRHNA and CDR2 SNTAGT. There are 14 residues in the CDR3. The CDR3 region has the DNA TGTGCCAGCGGCCAGACAGGGTACAGCAATGAGCAGTTCTTC. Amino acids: CASGQTGYSNEQFF.

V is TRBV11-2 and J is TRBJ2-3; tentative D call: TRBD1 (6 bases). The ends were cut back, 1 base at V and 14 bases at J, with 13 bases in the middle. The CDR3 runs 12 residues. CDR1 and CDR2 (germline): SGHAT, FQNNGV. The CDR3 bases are TGTGCCAGCAGCTTAGTTGGGACAATTCTGTATTTT. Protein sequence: CASSLVGTILYF.

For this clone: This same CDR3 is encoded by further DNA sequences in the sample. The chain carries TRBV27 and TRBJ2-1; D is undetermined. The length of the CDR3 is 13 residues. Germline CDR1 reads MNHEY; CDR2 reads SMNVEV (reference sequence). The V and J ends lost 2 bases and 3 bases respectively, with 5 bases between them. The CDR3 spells CASSLAGYNEQFF. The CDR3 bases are TGTGCCAGCAGTTTAGCAGGCTACAATGAGCAGTTCTTC.

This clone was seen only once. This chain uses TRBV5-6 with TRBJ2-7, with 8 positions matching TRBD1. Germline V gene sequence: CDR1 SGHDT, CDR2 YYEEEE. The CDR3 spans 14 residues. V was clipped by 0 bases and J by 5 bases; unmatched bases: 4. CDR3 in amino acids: CASSLVRGLDEQYF. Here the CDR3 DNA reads TGTGCCAGCAGCTTGGTCAGGGGGCTGGACGAGCAGTACTTC.

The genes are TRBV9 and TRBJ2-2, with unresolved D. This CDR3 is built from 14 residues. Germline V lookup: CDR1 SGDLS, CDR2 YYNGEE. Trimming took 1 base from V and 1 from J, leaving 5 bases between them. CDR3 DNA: TGTGCCAGCAGCGTATGGCAGAACACCGGGGAGCTGTTTTTT. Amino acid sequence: CASSVWQNTGELFF.